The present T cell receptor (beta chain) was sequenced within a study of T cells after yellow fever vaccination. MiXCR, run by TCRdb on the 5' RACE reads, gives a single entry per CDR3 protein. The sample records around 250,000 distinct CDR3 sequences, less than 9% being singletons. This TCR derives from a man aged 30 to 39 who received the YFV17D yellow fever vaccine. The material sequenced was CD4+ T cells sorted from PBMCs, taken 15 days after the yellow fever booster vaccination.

The CDR3, as DNA: TGCGCCAGCAGCCTAGGACTAGCGGGAGGGCGGTACTACAATGAGCAGTTCTTC. The encoded protein is CASSLGLAGGRYYNEQFF. The rearrangement uses TRBV5-1 and TRBJ2-1, with TRBD2 matching 15 bases. V shed 4 bases and J 3 bases; nucleotides not matched to a gene: 8. The CDR3 length is 18 residues. Germline loops: CDR1 SGHRS, CDR2 YFSETQ.